These T cell receptor beta chains were read from a single sample in a study of OX40 agonist ivuxolimab in advanced cancers. This table comes from immunoSEQ multiplex PCR, and its TCRdb copy is limited to in-frame clones, with some not included. This sample has tens of thousands of clones; more than 85% occur once, and the top ten carry around 7%. Sequences were derived from CD4+ or CD8+ T cells sorted from blood, sampled in a trial of the OX40 agonist ivuxolimab. Receptors were obtained from an adult with an advanced solid tumor such as melanoma, head and neck, liver or kidney cancer. Each CDR3 is given with its conserved first and last residue. Fields, in order: clone size, V gene, D gene, J gene, CDR3 protein, CDR3 DNA. The D gene is left open where the match is weak. Part of the rows lack a size; the others show once, few, many or a class for expanded clones.

>-|TRBV11-1|-|TRBJ2-4
CASSLPGDKNIQYF
TGTGCCAGCAGCTTACCTGGGGACAAAAACATTCAGTACTTC
>once|TRBV5-1|TRBD2|TRBJ2-1
CASSSSGTGYNEQFF
TGCGCCAGCAGCTCTAGCGGGACGGGGTACAATGAGCAGTTCTTC
>-|TRBV29-1|-|TRBJ2-7
CSAGTASYEQYF
TGCAGCGCGGGGACGGCCTCCTACGAGCAGTACTTC
>-|TRBV11-1|-|TRBJ2-3
CASSRYTDTQYF
TGTGCCAGCAGCCGATACACAGATACGCAGTATTTT
>-|TRBV29-1|TRBD2|TRBJ2-7
CSVARGGSYEQYF
TGCAGCGTTGCGCGGGGGGGCTCCTACGAGCAGTACTTC
>-|TRBV12-5|-|TRBJ1-3
CASGTQGPGNTIYF
TGTGCTAGTGGAACACAGGGCCCGGGAAACACCATATATTTT
>-|TRBV9|-|TRBJ2-5
CASSGVGGETQYF
TGTGCCAGCAGCGGTGTAGGGGGTGAGACCCAGTACTTC
>-|TRBV19|-|TRBJ1-5
CASNHQRPHQPQHF
TGTGCCAGTAACCATCAACGGCCCCATCAGCCCCAGCATTTT
>-|TRBV7-8|TRBD2|TRBJ2-6
CASSLARGGAGANVLTF
TGTGCCAGCAGCTTAGCCCGGGGGGGGGCCGGGGCCAACGTCCTGACTTTC
>-|TRBV27|-|TRBJ1-1
CASSPSPPGTEAFF
TGTGCCAGCAGTCCCTCCCCTCCGGGCACTGAAGCTTTCTTT
>-|TRBV30|TRBD1|TRBJ2-3
CAWHPGGRTQYF
TGTGCCTGGCACCCAGGGGGCCGTACGCAGTATTTT
>-|TRBV6-6|TRBD2|TRBJ2-7
CASRSTSGSFYEQYF
TGTGCCAGCAGATCCACTAGCGGGAGTTTCTACGAGCAGTACTTC
>-|TRBV19|TRBD2|TRBJ2-1
CASSTGLAGDNEQFF
TGTGCCAGTAGTACGGGACTAGCGGGTGACAATGAGCAGTTCTTC
>once|TRBV4-1|TRBD1|TRBJ2-5
CASSQGPQGAWETQYF
TGCGCCAGCAGCCAAGGGCCTCAGGGGGCGTGGGAGACCCAGTACTTC
>-|TRBV7-3|-|TRBJ1-3
CASSLSLRQGKCFENTIYF
TGTGCCAGCAGCTTAAGTCTACGCCAGGGTAAATGCTTTGAAAACACCATATATTTT
>-|TRBV5-6|TRBD1|TRBJ2-1
CASSWPGQGPNEQFF
TGTGCCAGCAGCTGGCCGGGACAGGGTCCCAATGAGCAGTTCTTC
>-|TRBV5-4|TRBD1|TRBJ1-1
CASSSGQGVVAEAFF
TGTGCCAGCAGCTCCGGACAGGGTGTAGTCGCTGAAGCTTTCTTT
>-|TRBV6-5|-|TRBJ2-7
CASRRTEYYEQYF
TGTGCCAGCAGACGGACAGAGTACTACGAGCAGTACTTC
>once|TRBV18|-|TRBJ1-2
CASSPPQGIGGYTF
TGTGCCAGCTCACCACCGCAGGGTATTGGTGGCTACACCTTC
>-|TRBV5-5|TRBD2|TRBJ2-4
CASSASTSGLAKNIQYF
TGTGCCAGCAGCGCCTCGACTAGCGGTCTAGCCAAAAACATTCAGTACTTC
>-|TRBV7-2|-|TRBJ2-1
CASSLVGSYNEQFF
TGTGCCAGCAGCTTAGTAGGGAGCTACAATGAGCAGTTCTTC
>-|TRBV28|-|TRBJ1-2
CASVRGGAYGYTF
TGTGCCAGCGTTCGTGGGGGGGCCTATGGCTACACCTTC
>-|TRBV11-2|-|TRBJ2-7
CASSLVSLGPGHSYEQYF
TGTGCCAGCAGCTTAGTTAGTTTAGGGCCGGGACACTCCTACGAGCAGTACTTC
>-|TRBV2|-|TRBJ1-3
CASKNGRGSGNTIYF
TGTGCCAGCAAGAACGGACGAGGCTCTGGAAACACCATATATTTT
>few|TRBV19|-|TRBJ1-1
CASRGGRRNTEAFF
TGTGCCAGTAGGGGGGGACGGAGGAACACTGAAGCTTTCTTT
>-|TRBV2|-|TRBJ1-5
CASREGGRRSNQPQHF
TGTGCCAGCAGGGAGGGGGGTAGAAGGAGCAATCAGCCCCAGCATTTT
>medium-sized|TRBV19|-|TRBJ1-5
CASTGQGRDQPQHF
TGTGCCAGTACCGGGCAGGGGAGGGATCAGCCCCAGCATTTT
>-|TRBV19|TRBD1|TRBJ1-6
CASRGTGNNSPLHF
TGTGCCAGTAGAGGGACAGGAAATAATTCACCCCTCCACTTT
>-|TRBV7-9|TRBD2|TRBJ2-2
CASSQGLAGRRFTGELFF
TGTGCCAGCAGCCAGGGTCTAGCGGGTCGACGGTTCACCGGGGAGCTGTTTTTT
>-|TRBV19|-|TRBJ2-7
CASSINRVGEQYF
TGTGCCAGTAGTATAAACAGGGTGGGCGAGCAGTACTTC
>-|TRBV5-4|-|TRBJ2-5
CASSPGLQTGETQYF
TGTGCCAGCAGCCCGGGACTCCAGACAGGGGAGACCCAGTACTTC
>-|TRBV27|-|TRBJ2-2
CASSLRTLNTGELFF
TGTGCCAGCAGTTTACGGACTCTTAACACCGGGGAGCTGTTTTTT
>-|TRBV28|-|TRBJ2-7
CASSLLVVGYEQYF
TGTGCCAGCAGTTTATTGGTAGTTGGGTACGAGCAGTACTTC
>-|TRBV7-2|-|TRBJ2-3
CASSLVRLGSDTQYF
TGTGCCAGCAGCTTAGTAAGGTTGGGATCGGATACGCAGTATTTT
>-|TRBV5-6|TRBD2|TRBJ2-2
CASSRRNIREEDTGELFF
TGTGCCAGCAGCAGGAGGAATATTCGGGAGGAGGACACCGGGGAGCTGTTTTTT
>once|TRBV2|-|TRBJ2-5
CASKGRGVAATGETQYF
TGTGCCAGCAAGGGGCGGGGCGTAGCGGCCACAGGGGAGACCCAGTACTTC
>-|TRBV6-1|TRBD2|TRBJ2-1
CASSVLGGAGGRNEQFF
TGTGCCAGCAGTGTCCTCGGAGGAGCGGGAGGGCGCAATGAGCAGTTCTTC
>-|TRBV10-3|TRBD2|TRBJ2-5
CAISESGEGYETQYF
TGTGCCATCAGTGAGTCGGGGGAGGGCTACGAGACCCAGTACTTC
>-|TRBV28|TRBD2|TRBJ2-1
CASSLMASGIGEQFF
TGTGCCAGCAGTTTAATGGCTAGCGGGATTGGTGAGCAGTTCTTC
>-|TRBV6-4|-|TRBJ2-2
CASSVMEGTGELFF
TGTGCCAGCAGTGTGATGGAGGGGACCGGGGAGCTGTTTTTT
>-|TRBV19|-|TRBJ2-1
CASSITLGAYNEQFF
TGTGCCAGTAGTATTACCCTAGGGGCATACAATGAGCAGTTCTTC
>-|TRBV5-1|-|TRBJ1-3
CASREGSGSSGNTIYF
TGCGCCAGCAGAGAGGGCAGCGGAAGCTCTGGAAACACCATATATTTT
>-|TRBV6-1|-|TRBJ1-1
CASSRGQGEAFF
TGTGCCAGCAGCCGAGGGCAGGGTGAAGCTTTCTTT
>-|TRBV28|-|TRBJ2-3
CASSLENTQYF
TGTGCCAGCAGTCTAGAGAATACGCAGTATTTT
>-|TRBV29-1|TRBD1|TRBJ2-1
CSVGQGAVPEQFF
TGCAGCGTTGGGCAGGGGGCTGTTCCTGAGCAGTTCTTC
>-|TRBV10-3|TRBD2|TRBJ2-7
CAISESGSYEQYF
TGTGCCATCAGTGAAAGCGGGAGTTACGAGCAGTACTTC
>-|TRBV4-2|-|TRBJ2-3
CASSQTKGGAGDTQYF
TGTGCCAGCAGCCAAACTAAGGGGGGGGCAGGAGATACGCAGTATTTT
>once|TRBV19|-|TRBJ2-2
CASRRANTGELFF
TGTGCCAGTAGAAGGGCGAACACCGGGGAGCTGTTTTTT
>-|TRBV5-1|-|TRBJ2-5
CASSGLTGSQETQYF
TGCGCCAGCAGCGGGCTAACAGGGTCCCAAGAGACCCAGTACTTC
>-|TRBV5-1|TRBD1|TRBJ2-7
CASRETGQFYEQYF
TGCGCCAGCAGAGAGACAGGGCAGTTCTACGAGCAGTACTTC
>-|TRBV28|TRBD1|TRBJ1-2
CASSPGGGAGGYTF
TGTGCCAGCAGTCCAGGAGGGGGCGCAGGTGGCTACACCTTC
>-|TRBV28|TRBD1|TRBJ1-1
CASRPRTGGFTEAFF
TGTGCCAGCAGGCCCAGGACAGGGGGTTTCACTGAAGCTTTCTTT
>-|TRBV5-5|-|TRBJ2-2
CASSLSLYSPGELFF
TGTGCCAGCAGCTTGAGCCTCTACAGCCCCGGGGAGCTGTTTTTT
>-|TRBV6-1|-|TRBJ2-1
CASKAEGGSYNEQFF
TGTGCCAGCAAGGCTGAGGGAGGCTCCTACAATGAGCAGTTCTTC
>-|TRBV5-1|-|TRBJ2-1
CASSQLATSSYNEQFF
TGCGCCAGCAGCCAGCTAGCGACCAGCTCCTACAATGAGCAGTTCTTC